Each of the 4 T cell receptor beta chains below was sequenced from the same sample in a study of tumor and adjacent non-tumor tissue in lung cancer. TCRbeta libraries were built with three rounds of nested PCR, modified from ARM-PCR. Each CDR3 protein gets one entry after TCRdb re-called the multiplex PCR reads with MiXCR. Altogether 130,000 or so distinct CDR3 sequences are present, approximately 71% being singletons, with the ten largest covering more than 10%. This sample's RNA came from whole unsorted tissue. Sample: lung tumor tissue. Receptors originate from a man between 25 and 39 years old with non-small cell lung cancer.

As to this clonotype: A much more abundant neighbour one base away suggests this may be a read error. The J gene is TRBJ1-5, the V gene TRBV20-1; D gene ambiguous. The ends were cut back, 7 bases at V and 1 base at J, with 14 bases in the middle. Looked up from germline, CDR1 is DFQATT and CDR2 is SNEGSKA (reference sequence). The CDR3 runs to 14 residues. The CDR3 coding sequence is TGCAGTGTGGAGGAGGGTGGGAGCAATCAGCCCCAGCATTTT. It yields the protein CSVEEGGSNQPQHF.

Remarks on this clonotype: This sequence may be a read error, since a much larger clone differs from it by one base. The chain employs TRBV29-1 and TRBJ2-5, with a possible D match to TRBD2 (6 bases). The CDR3 totals 14 residues. Germline V gene sequence: CDR1 SQVTM, CDR2 ANQGSEA. The CDR3 spells CSVERLVVAETRYF. The CDR3, as DNA: TGCAGCGTTGAAAGACTAGTCGTTGCTGAGACCCGGTACTTC.

This clonotype was counted many times. This chain connects TRBV4-1 to TRBJ1-5, with 10 nucleotides matching TRBD1. Looked up from germline, CDR1 is MGHRA and CDR2 is YSYEKL. Unmatched junction bases numbered 4, after V lost 4 bases and J lost 4 bases. The CDR3 runs to 15 residues. This chain's CDR3 is CASSLDRGRNQPQHF. As DNA, the CDR3 is TGCGCCAGCAGCCTAGACAGGGGGCGGAATCAGCCCCAGCATTTT.

Of note for this clonotype: A much larger clone differs by one base, so this may be a read error. The conserved phenylalanine or tryptophan is not found at the CDR3 terminus, so this likely reflects a read error. The genes are TRBV12-3 or TRBV12-4 and TRBJ2-6; D is undetermined. The V end was cut by 8 bases, the J end by 1 base, with 9 bases between. CDR3 length: 14 residues. The CDR3 sequence: CASGLRSGANVLTI. CDR3 DNA sequence: TGTGCCAGCGGGTTGAGGTCTGGGGCCAACGTCCTGACTATC.